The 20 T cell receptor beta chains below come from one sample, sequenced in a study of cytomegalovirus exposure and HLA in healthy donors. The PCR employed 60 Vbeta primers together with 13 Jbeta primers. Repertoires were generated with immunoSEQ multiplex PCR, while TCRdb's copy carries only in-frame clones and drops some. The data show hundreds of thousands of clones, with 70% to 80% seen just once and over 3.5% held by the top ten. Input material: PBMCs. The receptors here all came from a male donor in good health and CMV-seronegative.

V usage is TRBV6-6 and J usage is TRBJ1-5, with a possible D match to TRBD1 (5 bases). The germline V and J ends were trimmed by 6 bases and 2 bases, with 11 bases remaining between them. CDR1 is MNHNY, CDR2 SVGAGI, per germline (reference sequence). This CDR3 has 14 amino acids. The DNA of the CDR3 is TGTGCCAGCAGACAGTGGGGGGGCAATCAGCCCCAGCATTTT. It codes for CASRQWGGNQPQHF.

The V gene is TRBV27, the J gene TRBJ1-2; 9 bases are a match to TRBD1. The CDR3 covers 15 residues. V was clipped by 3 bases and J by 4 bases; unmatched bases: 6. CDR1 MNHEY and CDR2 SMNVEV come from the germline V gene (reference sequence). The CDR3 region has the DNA TGTGCCAGCAGTTTTCAAGGACAGGGGTTCTATGGCTACACCTTC. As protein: CASSFQGQGFYGYTF.

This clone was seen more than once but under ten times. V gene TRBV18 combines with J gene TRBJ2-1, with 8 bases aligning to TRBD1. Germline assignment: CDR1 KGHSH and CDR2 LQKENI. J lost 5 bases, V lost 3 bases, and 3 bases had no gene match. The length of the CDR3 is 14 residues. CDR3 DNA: TGTGCCAGCTCACCTCGGACAGGGCACAATGAGCAGTTCTTC. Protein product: CASSPRTGHNEQFF.

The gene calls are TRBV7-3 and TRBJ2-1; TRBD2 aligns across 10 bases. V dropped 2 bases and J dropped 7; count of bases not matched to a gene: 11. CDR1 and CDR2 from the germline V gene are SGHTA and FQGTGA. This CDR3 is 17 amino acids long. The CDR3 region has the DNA TGTGCCAGCAGCTTATCGGGGGGGTCTAGCGGGAGTAATGAGCAGTTCTTC. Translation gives CASSLSGGSSGSNEQFF.

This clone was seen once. In nucleotides, the CDR3 is TGTGCCAGCACTCCGGGGTGGGGGCCCCAGCATTTT. Its translation: CASTPGWGPQHF. The rearrangement uses TRBV6-1 and TRBJ1-5; D is uncertain. CDR1 MNHNS and CDR2 SASEGT come from the germline V gene. The length of the CDR3 is 12 residues. The V end was cut by 7 bases, the J end by 9 bases, with 13 bases between.

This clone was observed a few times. The CDR3: CASSRTGIPVNEQFF. CDR3 nucleotide sequence: TGTGCCAGCAGCCGGACGGGGATCCCTGTAAATGAGCAGTTCTTC. The chain joins TRBV14 to TRBJ2-1, with D possibly TRBD2 on 5 matching bases. The germline V gene has CDR1 SGHDN and CDR2 FVKESK. The ends were cut back, 4 bases at V and 7 bases at J, with 17 bases in the middle. CDR3 length equals 15 residues.

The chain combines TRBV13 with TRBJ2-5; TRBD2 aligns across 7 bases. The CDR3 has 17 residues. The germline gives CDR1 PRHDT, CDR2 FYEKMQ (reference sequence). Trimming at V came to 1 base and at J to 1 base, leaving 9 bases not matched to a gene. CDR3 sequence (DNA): TGTGCCAGCAGCTTAGTTGGGGCGGGAGCTTCCCAAGAGACCCAGTACTTC. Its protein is CASSLVGAGASQETQYF.

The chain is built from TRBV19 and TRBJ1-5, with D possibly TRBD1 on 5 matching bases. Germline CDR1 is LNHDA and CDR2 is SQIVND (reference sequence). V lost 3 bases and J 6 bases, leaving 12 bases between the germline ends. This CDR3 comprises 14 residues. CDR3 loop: CASSMVGARQPQHF. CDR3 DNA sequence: TGTGCCAGTAGTATGGTTGGGGCGCGTCAGCCCCAGCATTTT.

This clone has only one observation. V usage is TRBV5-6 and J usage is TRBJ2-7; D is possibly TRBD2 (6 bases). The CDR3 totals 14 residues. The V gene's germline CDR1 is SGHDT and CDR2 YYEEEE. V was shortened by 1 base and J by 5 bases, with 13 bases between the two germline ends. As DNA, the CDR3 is TGTGCCAGCAGCTTGACGGCGGGGCCTCACGAGCAGTACTTC. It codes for CASSLTAGPHEQYF.

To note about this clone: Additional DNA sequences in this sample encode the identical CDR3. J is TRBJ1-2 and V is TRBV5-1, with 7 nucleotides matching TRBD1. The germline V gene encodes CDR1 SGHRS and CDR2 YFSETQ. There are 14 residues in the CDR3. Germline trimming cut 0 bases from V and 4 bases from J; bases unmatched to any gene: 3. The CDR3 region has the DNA TGCGCCAGCAGCTTGGGACAGGGAGGCTATGGCTACACCTTC. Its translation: CASSLGQGGYGYTF.

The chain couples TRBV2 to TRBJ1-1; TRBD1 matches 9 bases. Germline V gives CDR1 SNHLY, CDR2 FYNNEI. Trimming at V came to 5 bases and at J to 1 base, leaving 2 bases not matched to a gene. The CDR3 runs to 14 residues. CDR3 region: CASSKDRGNTEAFF. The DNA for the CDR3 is TGTGCCAGCAGTAAGGACAGGGGGAACACTGAAGCTTTCTTT. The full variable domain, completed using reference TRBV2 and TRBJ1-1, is EPEVTQTPSHQVTQMGQEVILRCVPISNHLYFYWYRQILGQKVEFLVSFYNNEISEKSEIFDDQFSVERPDGSNFTLKIRSTKLEDSAMYFCASSKDRGNTEAFFGQGTRLTVV.

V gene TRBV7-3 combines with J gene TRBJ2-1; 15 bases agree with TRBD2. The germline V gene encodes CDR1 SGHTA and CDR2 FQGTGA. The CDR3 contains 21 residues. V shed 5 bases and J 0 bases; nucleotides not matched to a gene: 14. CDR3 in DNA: TGTGCCAGCAGCAGGAGGGTCGGGGGACTAGCGGGAGGTAGCTCCTACAATGAGCAGTTCTTC. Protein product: CASSRRVGGLAGGSSYNEQFF.

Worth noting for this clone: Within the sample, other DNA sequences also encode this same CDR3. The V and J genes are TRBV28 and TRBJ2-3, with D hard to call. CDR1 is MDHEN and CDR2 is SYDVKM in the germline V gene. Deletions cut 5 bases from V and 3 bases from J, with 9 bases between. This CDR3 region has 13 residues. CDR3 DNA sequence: TGTGCCAGCAGTCCCCCCCTAACAGATACGCAGTATTTT. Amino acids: CASSPPLTDTQYF.

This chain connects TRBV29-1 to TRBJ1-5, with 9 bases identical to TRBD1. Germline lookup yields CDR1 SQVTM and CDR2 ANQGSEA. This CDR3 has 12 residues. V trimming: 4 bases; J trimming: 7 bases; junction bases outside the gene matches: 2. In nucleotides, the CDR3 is TGCAGCGTTGGGACAGGGGAACAGCCCCAGCATTTT. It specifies CSVGTGEQPQHF.

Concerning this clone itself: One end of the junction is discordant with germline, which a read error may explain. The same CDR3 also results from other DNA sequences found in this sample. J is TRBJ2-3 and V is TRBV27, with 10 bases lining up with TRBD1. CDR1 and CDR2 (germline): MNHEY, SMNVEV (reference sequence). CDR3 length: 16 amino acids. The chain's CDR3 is CASSTGDRGGTDTQYF. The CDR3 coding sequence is TGTGCCAGCAGTACCGGGGACAGGGGAGGCACAGATACGCAGTACTTT.

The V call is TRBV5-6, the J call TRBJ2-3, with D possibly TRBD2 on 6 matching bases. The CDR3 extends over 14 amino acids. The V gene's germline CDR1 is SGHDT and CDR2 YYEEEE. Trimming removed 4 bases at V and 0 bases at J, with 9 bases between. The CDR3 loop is CASSQGLSTDTQYF. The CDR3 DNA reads TGTGCCAGCAGCCAGGGACTTAGCACAGATACGCAGTATTTT.

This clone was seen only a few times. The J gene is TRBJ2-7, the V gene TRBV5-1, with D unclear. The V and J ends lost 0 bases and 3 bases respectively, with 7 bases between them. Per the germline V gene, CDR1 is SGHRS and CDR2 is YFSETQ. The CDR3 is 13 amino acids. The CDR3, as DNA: TGCGCCAGCAGCTTGGCGCCGGGCTACGAGCAGTACTTC. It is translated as CASSLAPGYEQYF.

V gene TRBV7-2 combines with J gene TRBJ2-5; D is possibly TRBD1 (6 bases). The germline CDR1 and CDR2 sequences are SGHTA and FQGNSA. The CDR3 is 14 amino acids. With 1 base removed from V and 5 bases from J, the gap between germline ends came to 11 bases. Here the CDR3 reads CASSLDRAVETQYF. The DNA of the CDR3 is TGTGCCAGCAGCTTAGACAGGGCGGTGGAGACCCAGTACTTC.

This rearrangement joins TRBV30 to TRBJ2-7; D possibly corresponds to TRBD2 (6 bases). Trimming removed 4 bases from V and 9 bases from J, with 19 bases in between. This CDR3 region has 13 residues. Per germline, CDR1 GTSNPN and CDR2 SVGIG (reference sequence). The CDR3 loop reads CAWIFGTPSLQYF. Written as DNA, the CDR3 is TGTGCCTGGATATTCGGGACTCCGTCTTTGCAGTACTTC.

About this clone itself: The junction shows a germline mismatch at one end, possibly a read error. The CDR3 sequence is CASGLYGRSTDTQYF. The CDR3 DNA follows: TGTGCCAGCGGTTTATACGGTCGGAGTACAGATACGCAGTATTTT. This chain links TRBV28 with TRBJ2-3; D is unclear. Germline V gives CDR1 MDHEN, CDR2 SYDVKM. The CDR3 length is 15 residues.